The table lists the clone carrying this T cell receptor (beta chain) with a few counts. Its specificity is not known. Prepared TCR beta cDNA libraries contained unique molecular identifiers. Input of roughly 1 to 11 million T cells yielded 450,000 to 550,000 cDNA molecules. TCRdb analysed the PCR reads with MiXCR anew, one entry per CDR3 protein. The table has roughly 580,000 distinct CDR3 sequences, about 40% seen once; the top ten hold about 1.8%. This sample is drawn from a study of post-analysis software for immune sequencing data. Germline V gene data show CDR1 as DFQATT and CDR2 as SNEGSKA (reference sequence). The CDR3 runs to 17 residues. Unmatched junction bases numbered 7, after V lost 1 base and J lost 0 bases. Study-wide findings and caveats: About five TRBV segments were more frequent in patients than controls; TRBV5-6, TRBV5-1 and TRBV20-1 belonged to this group. Samples prepared in the same batch strongly co-clustered by F measure.

The clonotype was recovered from a girl between 5 and 17 years old with multiple sclerosis. The sample taken for sequencing was blood. The V call is TRBV20-1, the J call TRBJ2-4; 9 bases align to TRBD1. The CDR3 DNA is TGCAGTGCTAGAGGCTACGTGGGACAGGGAGCCAAAAACATTCAGTACTTC. This encodes CSARGYVGQGAKNIQYF.